The rows below give T cell receptor beta chains drawn from one sample of a study of cytomegalovirus exposure and HLA in healthy donors. Repertoires were generated with immunoSEQ multiplex PCR, while TCRdb's copy carries only in-frame clones and drops some. The sample includes around 150,000 clones, 50% to 75% of them seen just once. The sample consisted of PBMCs. These receptor sequences come from a woman aged 55-70 years in good health and CMV-seropositive. Each CDR3 is given without its conserved first and last residue. A D gene is named only where the DNA matches it firmly. A row's size may be missing; if present it is once, few, many or a size class.

j_call d_call clone_size v_call cdr3_aa
TRBJ2-5 TRBD1 - TRBV19 ASSPRTGETQY
TRBJ2-1 TRBD2 once TRBV7-8 ASSITSDNEQF
TRBJ2-7 - - TRBV7-8 ASSLGTSSYEQY
TRBJ1-1 - - TRBV2 ASSGDMNTEAF
TRBJ1-1 - - TRBV7-9 ASSLRAGVNTEAF
TRBJ2-3 - - TRBV30 AWSNQDTDTQY
TRBJ2-7 - - TRBV28 ASSLVGDINYEQY
TRBJ1-2 - - TRBV2 ASSIPEINYGYT
TRBJ2-1 TRBD2 few TRBV19 ASSTFGTRGNEQF
TRBJ2-2 - once TRBV7-2 ASSLAQGGSGELF
TRBJ2-6 - few TRBV5-4 ASSSGGANVLT
TRBJ2-7 TRBD2 few TRBV18 ASSGRESSYEQY
TRBJ2-3 TRBD2 - TRBV2 ASRARTSGYTDTQY
- - - TRBV4-1 ASSQVSPDSFSSYEQY
TRBJ2-1 - once TRBV4-3 ASSQDEAGSDEQF
TRBJ2-5 - - TRBV13 ASSFDGDQETQY